This TCR beta chain appears in the sequencing data of a study of shared clonotypes between healthy human individuals. V was cut by 1 base and J by 1 base, with 8 bases left in between. The CDR3 is 15 amino acids. Germline lookup yields CDR1 MGHRA and CDR2 YSYEKL. The data were produced by immunoSEQ multiplex PCR, yet TCRdb's version contains in-frame clones alone and is incomplete. The table shows some 350,000 clones, with around 74% occurring only once. Sequences were obtained from memory CD4+ T cells sorted from blood. The subset here: CD45RA-negative fraction. V usage is TRBV4-1 and J usage is TRBJ1-5, with D uncertain. This receptor was obtained from a man aged 25 to 45 in good health. The DNA for the CDR3 is TGCGCCAGCAGCCAAGTTGGCGGGAGCAATCAGCCCCAGCATTTT. Translating it yields CASSQVGGSNQPQHF.